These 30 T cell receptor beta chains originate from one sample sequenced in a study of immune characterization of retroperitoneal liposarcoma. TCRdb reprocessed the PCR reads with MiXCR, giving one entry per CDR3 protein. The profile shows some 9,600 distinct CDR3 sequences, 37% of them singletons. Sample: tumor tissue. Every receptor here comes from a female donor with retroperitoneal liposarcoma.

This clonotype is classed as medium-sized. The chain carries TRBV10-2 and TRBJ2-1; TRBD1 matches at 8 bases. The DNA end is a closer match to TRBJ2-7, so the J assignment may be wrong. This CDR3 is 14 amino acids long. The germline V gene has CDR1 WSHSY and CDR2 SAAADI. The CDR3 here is CASSYRGLGYEQYF. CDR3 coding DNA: TGCGCCAGCAGTTACAGGGGGTTAGGATACGAGCAGTACTTC.

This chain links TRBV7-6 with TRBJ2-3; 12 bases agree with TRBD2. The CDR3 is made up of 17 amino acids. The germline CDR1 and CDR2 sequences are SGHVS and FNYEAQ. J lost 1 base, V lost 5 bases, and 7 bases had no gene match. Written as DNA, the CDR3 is TGTGCCAGCAGCACCTACCGGACTAGCGGGGGCACAGATACGCAGTATTTT. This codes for CASSTYRTSGGTDTQYF.

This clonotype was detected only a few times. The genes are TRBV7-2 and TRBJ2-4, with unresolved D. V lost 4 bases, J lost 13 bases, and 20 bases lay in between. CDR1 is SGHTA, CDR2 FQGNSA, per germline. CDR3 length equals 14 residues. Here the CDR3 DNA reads TGTGCCAGCAGCTCCCCCGGCCAATACAATGAGCAGTACTTC. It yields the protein CASSSPGQYNEQYF.

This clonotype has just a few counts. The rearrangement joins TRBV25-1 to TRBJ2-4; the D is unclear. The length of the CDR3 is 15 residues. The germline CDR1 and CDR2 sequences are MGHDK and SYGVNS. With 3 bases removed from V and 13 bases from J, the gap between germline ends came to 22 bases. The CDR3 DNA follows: TGTGCCAGCAGTGATCTAAAGGACCTCATCAATGAGCAGTACTTC. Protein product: CASSDLKDLINEQYF.

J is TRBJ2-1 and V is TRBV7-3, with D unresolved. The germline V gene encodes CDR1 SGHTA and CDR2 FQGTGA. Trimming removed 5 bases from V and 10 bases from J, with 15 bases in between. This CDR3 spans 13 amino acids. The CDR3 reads CASSNSPGNEQFF. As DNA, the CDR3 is TGTGCCAGCAGCAACTCCCCGGGCAACGAGCAGTTCTTC.

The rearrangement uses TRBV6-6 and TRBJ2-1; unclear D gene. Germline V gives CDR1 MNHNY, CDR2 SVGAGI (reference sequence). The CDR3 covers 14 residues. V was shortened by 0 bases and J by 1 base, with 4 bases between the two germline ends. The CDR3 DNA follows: TGTGCCAGCAGTTACTCGGAATCCTACAATGAGCAGTTCTTC. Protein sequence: CASSYSESYNEQFF.

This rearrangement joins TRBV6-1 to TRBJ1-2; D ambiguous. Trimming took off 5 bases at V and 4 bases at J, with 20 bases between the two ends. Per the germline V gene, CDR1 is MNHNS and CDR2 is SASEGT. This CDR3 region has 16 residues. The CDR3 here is CASSYDIVPSAYGYTF. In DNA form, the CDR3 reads TGTGCCAGCAGTTACGACATCGTTCCGAGCGCCTATGGCTACACCTTC.

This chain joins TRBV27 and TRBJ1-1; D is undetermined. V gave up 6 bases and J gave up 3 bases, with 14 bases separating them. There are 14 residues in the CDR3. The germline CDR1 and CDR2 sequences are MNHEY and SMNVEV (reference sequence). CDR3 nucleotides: TGTGCCAGCAGAAAAAGTCTTACCGACACTGAAGCTTTCTTT. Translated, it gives CASRKSLTDTEAFF.

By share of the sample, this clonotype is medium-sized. This chain's CDR3 is CAGHRGRGAYEQYF. The DNA of the CDR3 is TGTGCCGGACACAGGGGGCGGGGGGCGTACGAGCAGTACTTC. The chain employs TRBV12-3 or TRBV12-4 and TRBJ2-1; possible D gene TRBD1, 9 bases. The J call is uncertain, as TRBJ2-7 better fits the DNA end. CDR3 length equals 14 residues.

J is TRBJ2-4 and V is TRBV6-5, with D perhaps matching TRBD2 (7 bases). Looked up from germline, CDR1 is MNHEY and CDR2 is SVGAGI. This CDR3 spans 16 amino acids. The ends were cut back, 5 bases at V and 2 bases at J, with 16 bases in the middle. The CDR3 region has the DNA TGTGCCAGCAGTGTGTTCGCGGGGGCACCCAAAAACATTCAGTACTTC. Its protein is CASSVFAGAPKNIQYF.

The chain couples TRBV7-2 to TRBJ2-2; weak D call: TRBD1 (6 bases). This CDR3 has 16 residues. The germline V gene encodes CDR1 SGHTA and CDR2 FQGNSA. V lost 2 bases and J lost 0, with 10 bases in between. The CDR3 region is CASSLTGHPNTGELFF. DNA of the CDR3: TGTGCCAGCAGCTTAACGGGACATCCGAACACCGGGGAGCTGTTTTTT.

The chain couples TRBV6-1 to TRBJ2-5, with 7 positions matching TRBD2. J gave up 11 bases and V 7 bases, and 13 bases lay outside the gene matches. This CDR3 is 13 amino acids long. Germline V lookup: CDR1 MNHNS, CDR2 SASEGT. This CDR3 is CASNRGEDNEQYF. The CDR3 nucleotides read TGTGCCAGCAACCGGGGGGAGGACAATGAGCAGTACTTC.

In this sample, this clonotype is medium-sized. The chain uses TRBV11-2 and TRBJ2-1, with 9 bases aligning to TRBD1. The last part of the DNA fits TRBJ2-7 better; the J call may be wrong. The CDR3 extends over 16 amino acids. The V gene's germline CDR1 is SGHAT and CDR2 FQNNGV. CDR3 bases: TGTGCCAGCAGCTTTCGTTCCGGGACAGGGACCTACGAGCAGTACTTC. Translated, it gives CASSFRSGTGTYEQYF.

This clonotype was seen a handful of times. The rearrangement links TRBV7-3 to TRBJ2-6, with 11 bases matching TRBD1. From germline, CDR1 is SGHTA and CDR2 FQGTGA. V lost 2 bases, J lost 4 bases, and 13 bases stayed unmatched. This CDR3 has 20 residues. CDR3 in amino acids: CASSLSDRDRGFRGANVLTF. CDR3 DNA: TGTGCCAGCAGCTTATCGGACCGGGACAGGGGGTTTCGAGGGGCCAACGTCCTGACTTTC.

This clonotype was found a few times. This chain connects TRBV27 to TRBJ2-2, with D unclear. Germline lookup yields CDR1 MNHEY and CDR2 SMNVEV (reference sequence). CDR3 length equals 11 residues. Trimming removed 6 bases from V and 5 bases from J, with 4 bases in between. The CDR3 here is CASRRTGELFF. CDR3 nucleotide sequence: TGTGCCAGCAGGCGAACCGGGGAGCTGTTTTTT.

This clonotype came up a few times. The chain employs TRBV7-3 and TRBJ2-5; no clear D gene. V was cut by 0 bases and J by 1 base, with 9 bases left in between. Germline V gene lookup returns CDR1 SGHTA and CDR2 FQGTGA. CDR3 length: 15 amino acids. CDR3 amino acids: CASSLTAEPQETQYF. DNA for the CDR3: TGTGCCAGCAGCTTAACGGCAGAGCCCCAAGAGACCCAGTACTTC.

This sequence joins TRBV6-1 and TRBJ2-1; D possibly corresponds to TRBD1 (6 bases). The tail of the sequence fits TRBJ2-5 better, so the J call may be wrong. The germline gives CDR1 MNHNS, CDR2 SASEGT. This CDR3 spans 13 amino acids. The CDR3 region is CASSRPGEETQYF. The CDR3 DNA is TGTGCCAGCAGTCGTCCAGGGGAAGAGACCCAGTACTTC.

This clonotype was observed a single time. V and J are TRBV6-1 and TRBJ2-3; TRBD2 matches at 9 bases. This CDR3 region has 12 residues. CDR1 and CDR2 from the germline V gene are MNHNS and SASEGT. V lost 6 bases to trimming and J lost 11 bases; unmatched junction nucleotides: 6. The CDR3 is CASRLAGAVQYF. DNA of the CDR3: TGTGCCAGCAGATTAGCGGGGGCTGTGCAGTATTTT.

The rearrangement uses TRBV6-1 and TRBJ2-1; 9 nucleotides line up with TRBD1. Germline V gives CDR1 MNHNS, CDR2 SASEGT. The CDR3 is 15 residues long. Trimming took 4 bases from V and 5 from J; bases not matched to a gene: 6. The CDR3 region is CASSGPGTGHNEQFF. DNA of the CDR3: TGTGCCAGCAGTGGGCCCGGGACAGGGCACAATGAGCAGTTCTTC.

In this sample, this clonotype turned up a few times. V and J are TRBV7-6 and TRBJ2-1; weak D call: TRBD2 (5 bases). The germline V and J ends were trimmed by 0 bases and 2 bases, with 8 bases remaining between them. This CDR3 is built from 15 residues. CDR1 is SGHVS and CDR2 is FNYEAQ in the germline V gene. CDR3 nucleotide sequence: TGTGCCAGCAGCTTAGCGGCTAGCCCCTACAATGAGCAGTTCTTC. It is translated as CASSLAASPYNEQFF.

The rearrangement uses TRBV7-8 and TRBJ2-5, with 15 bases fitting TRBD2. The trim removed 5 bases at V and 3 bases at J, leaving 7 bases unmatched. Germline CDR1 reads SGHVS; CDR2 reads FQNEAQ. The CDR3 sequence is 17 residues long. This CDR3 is CASSGTSGGPTKETQYF. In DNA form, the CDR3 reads TGTGCCAGCAGCGGGACTAGCGGGGGGCCTACAAAAGAGACCCAGTACTTC.

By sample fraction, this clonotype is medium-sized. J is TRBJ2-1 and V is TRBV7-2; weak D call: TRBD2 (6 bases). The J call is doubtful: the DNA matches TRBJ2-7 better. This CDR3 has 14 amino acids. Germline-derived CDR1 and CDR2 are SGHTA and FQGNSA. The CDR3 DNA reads TGTGCCAGCAGCATATCGGGAGAACGGTACGAGCAGTACTTC. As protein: CASSISGERYEQYF.

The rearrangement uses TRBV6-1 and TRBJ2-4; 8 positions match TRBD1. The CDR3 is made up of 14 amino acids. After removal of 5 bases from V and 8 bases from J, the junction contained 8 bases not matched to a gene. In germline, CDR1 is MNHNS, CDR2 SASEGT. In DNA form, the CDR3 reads TGTGCCAGCAGTTTCAGGGGGCGTTGGGACATTCAGTACTTC. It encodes CASSFRGRWDIQYF.

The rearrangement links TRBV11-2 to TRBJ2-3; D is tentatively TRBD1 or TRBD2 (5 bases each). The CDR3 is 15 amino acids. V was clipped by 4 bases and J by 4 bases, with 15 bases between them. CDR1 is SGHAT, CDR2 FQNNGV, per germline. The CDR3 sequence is CASSSRDPRADTQYF. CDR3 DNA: TGTGCCAGCAGCTCCCGGGACCCGAGGGCAGATACGCAGTATTTT. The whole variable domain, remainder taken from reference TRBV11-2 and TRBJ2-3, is EAGVAQSPRYKIIEKRQSVAFWCNPISGHATLYWYQQILGQGPKLLIQFQNNGVVDDSQLPKDRFSAERLKGVDSTLKIQPAKLEDSAVYLCASSSRDPRADTQYFGPGTRLTVL.

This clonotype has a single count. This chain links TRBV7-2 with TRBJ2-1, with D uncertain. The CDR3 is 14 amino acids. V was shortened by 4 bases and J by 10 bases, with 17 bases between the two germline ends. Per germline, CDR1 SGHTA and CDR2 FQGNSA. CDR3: CASSSRTFVYEQFF. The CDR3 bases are TGTGCCAGCAGCTCCAGAACATTCGTCTACGAGCAGTTCTTC. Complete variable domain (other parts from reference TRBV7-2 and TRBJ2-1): GAGVSQSPSNKVTEKGKDVELRCDPISGHTALYWYRQSLGQGLEFLIYFQGNSAPDKSGLPSDRFSAERTGGSVSTLTIQRTQQEDSAVYLCASSSRTFVYEQFFGPGTRLTVL.

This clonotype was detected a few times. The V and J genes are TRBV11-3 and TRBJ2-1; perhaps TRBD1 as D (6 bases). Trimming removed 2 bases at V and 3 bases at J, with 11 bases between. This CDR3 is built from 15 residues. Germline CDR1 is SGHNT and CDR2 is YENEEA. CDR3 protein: CASSLKGDLYNEQFF. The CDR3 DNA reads TGTGCCAGCAGCTTAAAGGGGGACCTCTACAATGAGCAGTTCTTC.

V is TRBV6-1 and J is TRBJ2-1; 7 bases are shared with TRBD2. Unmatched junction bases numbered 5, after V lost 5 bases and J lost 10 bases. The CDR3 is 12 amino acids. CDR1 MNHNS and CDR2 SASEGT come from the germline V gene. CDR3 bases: TGTGCCAGCAGTAGTAGCGGGTACGAGCAGTTCTTC. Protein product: CASSSSGYEQFF.

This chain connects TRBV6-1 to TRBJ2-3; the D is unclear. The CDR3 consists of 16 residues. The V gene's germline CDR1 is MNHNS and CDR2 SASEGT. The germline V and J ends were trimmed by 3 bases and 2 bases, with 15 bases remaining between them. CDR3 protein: CASSEAVFSHTDTQYF. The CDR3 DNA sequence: TGTGCCAGCAGTGAGGCCGTCTTTTCGCACACAGATACGCAGTATTTT.

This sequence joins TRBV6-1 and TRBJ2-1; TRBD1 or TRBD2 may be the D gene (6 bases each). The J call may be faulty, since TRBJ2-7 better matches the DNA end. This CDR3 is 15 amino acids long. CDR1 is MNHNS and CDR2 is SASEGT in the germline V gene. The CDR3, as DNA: TGTGCCAGCGGGGTGGGGGGCGGGATACGTCGGGGGCAGTACTTC. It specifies CASGVGGGIRRGQYF.

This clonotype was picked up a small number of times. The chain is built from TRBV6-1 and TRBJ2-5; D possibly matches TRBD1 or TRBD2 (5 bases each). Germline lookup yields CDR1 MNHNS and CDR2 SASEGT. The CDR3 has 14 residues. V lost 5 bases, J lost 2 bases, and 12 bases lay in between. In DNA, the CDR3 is TGTGCCAGCAGTAGGGACGGGGATCAAGAGACCCAGTACTTC. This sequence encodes CASSRDGDQETQYF.